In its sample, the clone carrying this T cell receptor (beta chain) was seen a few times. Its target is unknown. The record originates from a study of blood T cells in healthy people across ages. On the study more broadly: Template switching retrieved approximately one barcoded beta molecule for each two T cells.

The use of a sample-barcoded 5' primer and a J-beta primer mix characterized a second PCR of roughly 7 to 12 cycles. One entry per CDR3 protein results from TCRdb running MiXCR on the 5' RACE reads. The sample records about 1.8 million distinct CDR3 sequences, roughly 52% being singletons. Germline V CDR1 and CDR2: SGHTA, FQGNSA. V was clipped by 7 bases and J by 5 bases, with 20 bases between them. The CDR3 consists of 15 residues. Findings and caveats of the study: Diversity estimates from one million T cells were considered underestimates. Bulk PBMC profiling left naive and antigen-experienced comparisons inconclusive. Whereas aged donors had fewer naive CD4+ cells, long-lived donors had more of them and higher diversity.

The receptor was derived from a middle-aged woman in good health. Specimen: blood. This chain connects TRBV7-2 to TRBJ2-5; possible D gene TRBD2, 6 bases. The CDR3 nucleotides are TGTGCCAGCACCCCTCCCCCCCTAGCGTATGAGACCCAGTACTTC. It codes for CASTPPPLAYETQYF.